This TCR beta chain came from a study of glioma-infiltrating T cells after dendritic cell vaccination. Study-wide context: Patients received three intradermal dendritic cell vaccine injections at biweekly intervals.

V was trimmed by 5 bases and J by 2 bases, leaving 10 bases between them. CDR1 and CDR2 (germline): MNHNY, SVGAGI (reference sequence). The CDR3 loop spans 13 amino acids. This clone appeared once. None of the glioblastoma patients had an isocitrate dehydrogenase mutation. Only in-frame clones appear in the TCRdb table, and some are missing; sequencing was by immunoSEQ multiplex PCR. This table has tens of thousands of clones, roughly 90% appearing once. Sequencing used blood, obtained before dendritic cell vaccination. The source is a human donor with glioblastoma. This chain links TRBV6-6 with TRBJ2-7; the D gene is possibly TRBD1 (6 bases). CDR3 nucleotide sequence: TGTGCCAGCAGTCTAACAGGGACCTACGAGCAGTACTTC. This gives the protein CASSLTGTYEQYF.